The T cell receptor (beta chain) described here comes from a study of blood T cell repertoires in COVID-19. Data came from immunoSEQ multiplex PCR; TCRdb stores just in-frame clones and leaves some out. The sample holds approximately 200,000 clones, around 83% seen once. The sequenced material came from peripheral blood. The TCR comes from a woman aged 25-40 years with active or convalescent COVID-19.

CDR3 in DNA: TGTGCCAGCAGTGAAATTGGGCCGGCGATCGCTGGCTACACCTTC. This encodes CASSEIGPAIAGYTF. J is TRBJ1-2 and V is TRBV2; D remains ambiguous. CDR1 and CDR2 (germline): SNHLY, FYNNEI. The length of the CDR3 is 15 residues. Trimming left V 2 bases short and J 7 bases short, with 17 bases between.